This T cell receptor (beta chain) was obtained from a study of glioma-infiltrating T cells. Notes on the study in general: Only very few CDR3 sequences appeared in both tissue and blood.

To note about this clonotype: Its antigen is not known.

Amplification of TCR alpha and beta CDR3 regions from RNA used iRepertoire nested multiplex PCR. One-step reverse transcription and amplification started from about 100-400 ng of tissue mRNA or PBMC total RNA. Via MiXCR, TCRdb re-called the multiplex PCR reads, giving one row per CDR3 protein. The repertoire includes fewer than 200,000 distinct CDR3 sequences, roughly 32% of them detected once, and 20% to 25% sits in the top ten. Germline V gene sequence: CDR1 KGHDR, CDR2 SFDVKD. CDR3 length: 13 amino acids. V was pared by 10 bases and J by 0 bases, with 2 bases of the junction left unmatched. This chain links TRBV24-1 with TRBJ1-3, with 7 bases identical to TRBD1. The clonotype originates from a human donor with low-grade glioma or glioblastoma, undergoing nonglioma brain surgery, or in good health (not recorded which). The sample comprised glioma tissue, nonneoplastic brain tissue, or PBMCs (not recorded which). CDR3 nucleotides: TGTGCCACTTCAGGGGGCTCTGGAAACACCATATATTTT. It translates to CATSGGSGNTIYF.